This TCR beta chain came from a study of CD8 T cells in Susac syndrome. This CDR3 has 15 amino acids. V gave up 4 bases and J gave up 4 bases; unmatched junction bases: 5. Germline-derived CDR1 and CDR2 are LGHDT and YNNKEL (reference sequence). A quantity of about 0.5 to 1 ug RNA underwent reverse transcription using random hexamers. Amplification of TCR beta CDR3 used immunoSEQ multiplex PCR across 54 Vbeta and 13 Jbeta. In TCRdb, the immunoSEQ multiplex PCR reads were re-called with MiXCR into one record per CDR3 protein. The sample holds approximately 100,000 distinct CDR3 sequences, 90% to 96% seen once.

The chain has TRBV3-1 and TRBJ2-7; 12 bases match TRBD1. Sample: CD4+ T cells from PBMCs. The TCR sequence derives from a human donor in good health. The CDR3 bases are TGTGCCAGCAGCCCAGGGGACAGGGGGCGATACGAGCAGTACTTC. This sequence encodes CASSPGDRGRYEQYF.